This T cell receptor beta chain was identified in a study of identical twins. TCRdb analysed the 5' RACE reads with MiXCR anew, one entry per CDR3 protein. The table has 1,800,000 or so distinct CDR3 sequences, around 33% seen once. Remarks on this clonotype: Antigen unknown.

Notes on the study in general: Models underestimated TCR alpha sharing (out-of-frame) in monozygotic twins.

Germline CDR1 SGHVS, CDR2 FNYEAQ. CDR3 length: 14 amino acids. Trimming removed 1 base at V and 7 bases at J, with 10 bases between. The specimen was cord blood. The V and J genes are TRBV7-6 and TRBJ1-4; possibly TRBD1 for D (5 bases). The TCR sequence derives from a newborn girl in good health. CDR3 in DNA: TGTGCCAGCAGCTTAGGCCGGGACGTTGAAAAACTGTTTTTT. Translated, it gives CASSLGRDVEKLFF.